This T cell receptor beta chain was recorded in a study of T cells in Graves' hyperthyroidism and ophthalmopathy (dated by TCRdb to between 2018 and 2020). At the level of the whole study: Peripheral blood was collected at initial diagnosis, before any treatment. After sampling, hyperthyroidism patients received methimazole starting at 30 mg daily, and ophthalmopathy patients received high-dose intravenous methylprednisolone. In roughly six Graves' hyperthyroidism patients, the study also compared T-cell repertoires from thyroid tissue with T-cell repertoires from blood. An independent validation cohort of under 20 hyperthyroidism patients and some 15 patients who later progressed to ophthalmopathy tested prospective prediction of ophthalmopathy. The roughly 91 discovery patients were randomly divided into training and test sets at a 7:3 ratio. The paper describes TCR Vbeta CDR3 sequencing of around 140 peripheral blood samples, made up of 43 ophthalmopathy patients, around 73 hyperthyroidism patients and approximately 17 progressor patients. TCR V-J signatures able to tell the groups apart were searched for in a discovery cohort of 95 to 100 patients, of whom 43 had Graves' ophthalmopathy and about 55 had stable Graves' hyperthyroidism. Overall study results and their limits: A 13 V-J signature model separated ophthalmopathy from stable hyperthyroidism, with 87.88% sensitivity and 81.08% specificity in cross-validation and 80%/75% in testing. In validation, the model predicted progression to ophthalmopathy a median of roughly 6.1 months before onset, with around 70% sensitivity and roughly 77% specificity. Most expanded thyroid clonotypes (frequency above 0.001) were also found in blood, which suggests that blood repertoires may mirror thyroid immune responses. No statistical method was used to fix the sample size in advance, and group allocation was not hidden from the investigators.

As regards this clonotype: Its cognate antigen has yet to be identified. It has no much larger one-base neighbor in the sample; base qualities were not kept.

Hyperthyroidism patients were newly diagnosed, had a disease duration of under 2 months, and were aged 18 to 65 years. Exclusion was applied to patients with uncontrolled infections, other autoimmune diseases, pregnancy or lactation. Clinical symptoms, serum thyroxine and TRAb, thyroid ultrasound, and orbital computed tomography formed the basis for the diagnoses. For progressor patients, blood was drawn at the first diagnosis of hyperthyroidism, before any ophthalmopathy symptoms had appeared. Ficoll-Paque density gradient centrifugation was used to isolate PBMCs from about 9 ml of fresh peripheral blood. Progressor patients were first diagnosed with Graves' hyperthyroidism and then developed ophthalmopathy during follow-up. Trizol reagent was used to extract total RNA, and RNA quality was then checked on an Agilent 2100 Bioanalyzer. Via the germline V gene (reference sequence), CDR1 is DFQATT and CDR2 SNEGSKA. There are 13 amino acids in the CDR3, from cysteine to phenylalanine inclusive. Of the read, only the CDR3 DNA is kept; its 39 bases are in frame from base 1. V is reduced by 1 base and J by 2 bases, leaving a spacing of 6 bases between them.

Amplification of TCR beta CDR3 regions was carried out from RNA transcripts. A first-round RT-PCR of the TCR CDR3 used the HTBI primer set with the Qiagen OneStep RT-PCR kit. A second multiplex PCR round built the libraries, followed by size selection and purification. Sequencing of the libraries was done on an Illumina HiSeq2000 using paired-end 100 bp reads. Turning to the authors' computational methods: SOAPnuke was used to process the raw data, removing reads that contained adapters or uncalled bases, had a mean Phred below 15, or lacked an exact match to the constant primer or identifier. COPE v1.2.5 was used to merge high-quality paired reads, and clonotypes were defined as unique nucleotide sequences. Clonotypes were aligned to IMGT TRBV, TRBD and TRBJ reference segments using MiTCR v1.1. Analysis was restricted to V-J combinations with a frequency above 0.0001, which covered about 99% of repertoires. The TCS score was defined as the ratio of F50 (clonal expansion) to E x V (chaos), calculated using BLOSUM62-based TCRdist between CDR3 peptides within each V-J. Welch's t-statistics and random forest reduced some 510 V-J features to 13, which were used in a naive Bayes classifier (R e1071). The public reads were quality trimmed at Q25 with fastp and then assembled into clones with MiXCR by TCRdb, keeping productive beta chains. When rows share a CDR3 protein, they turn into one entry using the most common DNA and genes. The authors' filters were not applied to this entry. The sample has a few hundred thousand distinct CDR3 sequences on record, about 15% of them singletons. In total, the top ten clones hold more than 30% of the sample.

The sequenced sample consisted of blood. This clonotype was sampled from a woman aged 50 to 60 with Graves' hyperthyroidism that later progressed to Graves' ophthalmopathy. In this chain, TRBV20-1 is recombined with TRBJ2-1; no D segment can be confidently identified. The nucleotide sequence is TGCAGTGCTAGAGGCCAGGCCTACAATGAGCAGTTCTTC. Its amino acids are CSARGQAYNEQFF.